The 8 T cell receptor beta chains given below trace back to one sample, sequenced in a study of T-cell reconstitution after alpha-beta-depleted transplantation in children. It was with unique molecular identifiers that the TCRbeta library was prepared. Each CDR3 protein gets one entry after TCRdb re-called the PCR reads with MiXCR. The sample holds 500,000 or so distinct CDR3 sequences, 30% to 35% seen once. The source was PBMCs from the stem cell graft donor, collected from the stem cell graft. These receptors were taken from a human donor who donated a stem cell graft to a child with aplastic anemia.

Worth noting for this clonotype: The junction departs from the called germline gene at one end, perhaps through a read error. V and J are TRBV5-1 and TRBJ2-1, with 11 positions matching TRBD2. The CDR3 is 17 amino acids. The V gene's germline CDR1 is SGHRS and CDR2 YFSETQ. The DNA for the CDR3 is TGCGCCTGCAGCTTGGCGTTAGCGGGAGGGCCTCAGAATGAGCAGTTCTTC. As protein: CACSLALAGGPQNEQFF.

The genes are TRBV29-1 and TRBJ2-5; possibly TRBD1 for D (5 bases). Trimming stripped 6 bases from V and 2 bases from J, with 13 bases between. CDR1 and CDR2 from the germline V gene are SQVTM and ANQGSEA. The CDR3 extends over 13 amino acids. The CDR3 reads CSVRQQAQETQYF. The CDR3 DNA reads TGCAGCGTACGACAGCAAGCTCAAGAGACCCAGTACTTC.

This clonotype came up a few times. V is TRBV20-1 and J is TRBJ1-2; D is uncertain. Germline-derived CDR1 and CDR2 are DFQATT and SNEGSKA (reference sequence). The ends were cut back, 6 bases at V and 3 bases at J, with 11 bases in the middle. The CDR3 sequence is 12 residues long. This CDR3 reads CSAPRSHYGYTF. The DNA of the CDR3 is TGCAGTGCCCCGAGGTCTCACTATGGCTACACCTTC.

This clonotype has a handful of counts. The rearrangement uses TRBV29-1 and TRBJ2-7; possibly TRBD1 for D (5 bases). V lost 6 bases, J lost 3 bases, and 15 bases lay in between. Germline CDR1 SQVTM, CDR2 ANQGSEA. There are 13 residues in the CDR3. The CDR3 loop is CSVRGDSFYEQYF. CDR3 nucleotide sequence: TGCAGCGTAAGGGGTGACTCGTTCTACGAGCAGTACTTC.

This chain connects TRBV6-4 to TRBJ2-2; possibly TRBD1 or TRBD2 for D (5 bases each). V lost 3 bases, J lost 0 bases, and 5 bases lay in between. Germline-derived CDR1 and CDR2 are MRHNA and SNTAGT. The CDR3 is 14 amino acids. As DNA, the CDR3 is TGTGCCAGCAGTGAGGGGGCGAACACCGGGGAGCTGTTTTTT. It codes for CASSEGANTGELFF.

This chain links TRBV6-6 with TRBJ1-5; D is uncertain. The CDR3 contains 13 residues. V lost 7 bases and J 6 bases, leaving 13 bases between the germline ends. Germline loops: CDR1 MNHNY, CDR2 SVGAGI (reference sequence). CDR3 coding DNA: TGTGCCAGCAAACCCCCCCAAGCTCAGCCCCAGCATTTT. Encoded protein: CASKPPQAQPQHF.

V is TRBV6-1 and J is TRBJ2-7; possible D gene TRBD1, 6 bases. The CDR3 consists of 14 residues. CDR1 and CDR2 from the germline V gene are MNHNS and SASEGT. Trimming removed 8 bases at V and 5 bases at J, with 19 bases between. The CDR3 sequence: CASSPARTANEQYF. CDR3 nucleotides: TGTGCCAGCTCACCAGCCAGGACAGCGAACGAGCAGTACTTC.

The chain carries TRBV12-3 or TRBV12-4 and TRBJ1-2; D is possibly TRBD1 (5 bases). V lost 9 bases and J lost 8, with 19 bases in between. CDR3 size: 13 residues. The CDR3 nucleotides read TGTGCCAGTACCCCGGGGGTTTCGAGAGGCTACACCTTC. Translated: CASTPGVSRGYTF.